Below, one TCR beta chain is given with its context. Its antigen is unknown. The data were obtained in a study of graft-versus-host responses after intestinal transplantation. Overall study: Multivisceral, liver-intestinal, or isolated intestinal transplants were performed in recipients. Every recipient had anti-thymocyte globulin induction and approximately 3 years of tacrolimus plus steroids.

V shed 5 bases and J shed 0 bases, with 8 bases lying between them. The CDR3 runs to 13 residues. In germline, CDR1 is MNHEY, CDR2 SVGAGI. General observations from the study: Present in recipient marrow, GvH clones included some that appeared first in ileum or blood.

Repertoires were generated with immunoSEQ multiplex PCR, while TCRdb's copy carries only in-frame clones and drops some. Of 80,000 to 100,000 clones listed, around 90% are singletons. The chain couples TRBV6-5 to TRBJ2-7; tentatively, D is TRBD2 (6 bases). The TCR comes from a human donor who received an intestinal transplant. The material sequenced was unstimulated CD4+ T cells sorted from spleen or lymph node cells, taken before intestinal transplant. The CDR3: CASSLGGSYEQYF. The CDR3 nucleotides read TGTGCCAGCAGTCTCGGGGGCTCCTACGAGCAGTACTTC.